The clone carrying this T cell receptor beta chain was detected only once. Authors' analysis steps: Amplification of reference gene primers provided the estimated nucleated cell counts. Method: immunoSEQ multiplex PCR; TCRdb's copy keeps in-frame clones and lacks some. V, J and clone size are those of that table, while D and trimming were read from the DNA. The table includes fewer than 350,000 clones, roughly nine tenths detected once. The record originates from a study of blood T cell repertoires in COVID-19. Ages ranged from about 18 to 100 years, with residence in about 23 US areas. Participants were placed into cohorts based on the clinical history they reported. Trimming at V came to 5 bases and at J to 4 bases, leaving 2 bases not matched to a gene. CDR1 is SGHAT and CDR2 is FQNNGV in the germline V gene. The CDR3 runs to 14 residues.

Sample: PBMCs or T cells enriched from blood (not recorded which). This receptor was obtained from a man between 60 and 75 years old who had recovered from COVID-19. The chain is built from TRBV11-2 and TRBJ2-5; 12 nucleotides align to TRBD2. The CDR3 nucleotides read TGTGCCAGCAGCGAACTAGCGGGAGGAGAGACCCAGTACTTC. This sequence encodes CASSELAGGETQYF.